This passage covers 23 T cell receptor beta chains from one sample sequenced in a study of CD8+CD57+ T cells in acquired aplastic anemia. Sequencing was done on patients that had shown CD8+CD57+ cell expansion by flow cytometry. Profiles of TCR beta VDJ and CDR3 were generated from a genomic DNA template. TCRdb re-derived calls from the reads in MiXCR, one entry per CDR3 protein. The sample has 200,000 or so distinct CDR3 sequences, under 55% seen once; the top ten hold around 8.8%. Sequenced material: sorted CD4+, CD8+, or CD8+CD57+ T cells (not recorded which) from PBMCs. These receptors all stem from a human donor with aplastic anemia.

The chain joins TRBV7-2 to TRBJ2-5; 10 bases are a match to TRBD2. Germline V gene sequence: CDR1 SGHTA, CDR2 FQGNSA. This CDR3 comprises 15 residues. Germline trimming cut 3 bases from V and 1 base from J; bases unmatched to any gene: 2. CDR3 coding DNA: TGTGCCAGCAGCTTTCTAGCGGGGGCCCAAGAGACCCAGTACTTC. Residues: CASSFLAGAQETQYF.

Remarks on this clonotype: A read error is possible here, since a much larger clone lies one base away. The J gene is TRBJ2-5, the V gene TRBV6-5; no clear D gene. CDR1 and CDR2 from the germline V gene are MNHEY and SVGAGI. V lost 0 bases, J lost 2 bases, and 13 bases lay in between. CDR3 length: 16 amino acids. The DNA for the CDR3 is TGTGCCAGCAGTTACTCGGAAAAGGATATGCAAGAGACCCAGTACTTC. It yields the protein CASSYSEKDMQETQYF.

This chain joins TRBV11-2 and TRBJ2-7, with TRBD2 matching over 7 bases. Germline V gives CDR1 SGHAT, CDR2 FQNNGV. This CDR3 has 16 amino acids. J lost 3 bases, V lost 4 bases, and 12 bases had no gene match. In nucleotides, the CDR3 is TGTGCCAGCAGCTGGGCGGGCCTAGCGGCCGACTACGAGCAGTACTTC. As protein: CASSWAGLAADYEQYF.

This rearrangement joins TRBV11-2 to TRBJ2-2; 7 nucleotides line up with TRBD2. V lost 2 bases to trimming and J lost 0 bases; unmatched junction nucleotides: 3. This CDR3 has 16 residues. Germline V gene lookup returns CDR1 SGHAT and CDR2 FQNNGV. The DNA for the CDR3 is TGTGCCAGCAGCTTAAATAGCGGGTCGAACACCGGGGAGCTGTTTTTT. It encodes CASSLNSGSNTGELFF.

The DNA for the CDR3 is TGTGCCTGGGGACCGGACGGAGAATATGGCTACACCTTC. Translation gives CAWGPDGEYGYTF. The chain recombines TRBV30 with TRBJ1-2; unclear D gene. The CDR3 spans 13 residues. Germline V lookup: CDR1 GTSNPN, CDR2 SVGIG (reference sequence). With 5 bases removed from V and 5 bases from J, the gap between germline ends came to 15 bases.

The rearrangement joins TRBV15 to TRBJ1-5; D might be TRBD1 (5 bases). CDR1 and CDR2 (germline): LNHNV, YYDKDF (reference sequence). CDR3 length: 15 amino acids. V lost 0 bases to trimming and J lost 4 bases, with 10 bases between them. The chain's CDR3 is CATSRDFSGNQPQHF. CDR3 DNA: TGTGCCACCAGCAGAGATTTCTCAGGGAATCAGCCCCAGCATTTT.

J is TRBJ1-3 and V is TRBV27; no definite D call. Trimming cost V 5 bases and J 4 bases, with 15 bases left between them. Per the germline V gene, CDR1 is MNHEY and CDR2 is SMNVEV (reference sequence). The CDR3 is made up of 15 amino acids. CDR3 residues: CASSPGLLPGNTIYF. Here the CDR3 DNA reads TGTGCCAGCAGTCCCGGGCTATTGCCGGGAAACACCATATATTTT.

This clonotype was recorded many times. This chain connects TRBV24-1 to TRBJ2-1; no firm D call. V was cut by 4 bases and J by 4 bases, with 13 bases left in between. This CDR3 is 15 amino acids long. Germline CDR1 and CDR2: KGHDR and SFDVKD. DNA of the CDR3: TGTGCCACCAGTGAGGACGGCCGTGGTTACAATGAGCAGTTCTTC. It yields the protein CATSEDGRGYNEQFF.

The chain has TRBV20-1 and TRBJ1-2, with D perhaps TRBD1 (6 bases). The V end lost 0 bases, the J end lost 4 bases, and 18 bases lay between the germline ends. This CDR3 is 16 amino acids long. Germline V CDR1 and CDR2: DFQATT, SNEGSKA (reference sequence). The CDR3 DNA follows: TGCAGTGCTAGAGATGAGAGGGGGTTCTACGTCTATGGCTACACCTTC. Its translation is CSARDERGFYVYGYTF.

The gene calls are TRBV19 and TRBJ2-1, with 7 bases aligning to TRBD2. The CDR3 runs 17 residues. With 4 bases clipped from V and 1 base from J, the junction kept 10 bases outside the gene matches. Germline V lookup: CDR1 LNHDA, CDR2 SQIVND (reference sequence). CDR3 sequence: CASSTRGGSWSYNEQFF. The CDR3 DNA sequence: TGTGCCAGTAGTACTCGGGGCGGGAGTTGGTCCTACAATGAGCAGTTCTTC. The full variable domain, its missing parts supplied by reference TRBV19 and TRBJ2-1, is DGGITQSPKYLFRKEGQNVTLSCEQNLNHDAMYWYRQDPGQGLRLIYYSQIVNDFQKGDIAEGYSVSREKKESFPLTVTSAQKNPTAFYLCASSTRGGSWSYNEQFFGPGTRLTVL.

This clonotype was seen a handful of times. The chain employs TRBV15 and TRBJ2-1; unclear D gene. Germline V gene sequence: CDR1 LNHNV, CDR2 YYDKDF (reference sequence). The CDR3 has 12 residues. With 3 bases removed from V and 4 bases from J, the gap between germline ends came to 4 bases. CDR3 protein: CATSSQYNEQFF. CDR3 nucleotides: TGTGCCACCAGCAGCCAGTACAATGAGCAGTTCTTC.

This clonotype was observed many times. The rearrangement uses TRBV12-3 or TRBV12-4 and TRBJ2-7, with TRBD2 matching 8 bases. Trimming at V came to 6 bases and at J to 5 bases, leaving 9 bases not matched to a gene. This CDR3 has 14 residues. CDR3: CASSPAGAWHEQYF. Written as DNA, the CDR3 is TGTGCCAGCAGCCCAGCGGGAGCATGGCACGAGCAGTACTTC.

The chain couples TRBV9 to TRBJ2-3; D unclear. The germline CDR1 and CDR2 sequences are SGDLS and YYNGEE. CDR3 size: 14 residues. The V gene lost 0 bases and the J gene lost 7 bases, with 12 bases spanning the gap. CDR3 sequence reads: CASSVDYGDNTQYF. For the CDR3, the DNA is TGTGCCAGCAGCGTAGACTATGGAGACAATACGCAGTATTTT.

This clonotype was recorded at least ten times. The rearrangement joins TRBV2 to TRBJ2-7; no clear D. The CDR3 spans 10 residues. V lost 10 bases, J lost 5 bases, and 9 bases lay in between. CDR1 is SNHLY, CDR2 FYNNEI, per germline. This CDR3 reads CATGGNEQYF. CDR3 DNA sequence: TGTGCCACCGGTGGGAACGAGCAGTACTTC.

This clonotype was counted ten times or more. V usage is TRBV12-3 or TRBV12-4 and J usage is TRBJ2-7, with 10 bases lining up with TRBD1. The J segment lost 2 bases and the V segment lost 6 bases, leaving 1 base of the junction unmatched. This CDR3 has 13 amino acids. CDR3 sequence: CASRGTGAYEQYF. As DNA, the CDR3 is TGTGCCAGCAGAGGGACAGGGGCCTACGAGCAGTACTTC.

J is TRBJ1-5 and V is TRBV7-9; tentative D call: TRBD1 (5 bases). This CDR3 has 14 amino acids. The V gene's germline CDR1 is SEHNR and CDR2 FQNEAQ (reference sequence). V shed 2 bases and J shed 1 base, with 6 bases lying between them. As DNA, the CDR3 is TGTGCCAGCAGCTTACAGGGCAGCAATCAGCCCCAGCATTTT. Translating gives CASSLQGSNQPQHF.

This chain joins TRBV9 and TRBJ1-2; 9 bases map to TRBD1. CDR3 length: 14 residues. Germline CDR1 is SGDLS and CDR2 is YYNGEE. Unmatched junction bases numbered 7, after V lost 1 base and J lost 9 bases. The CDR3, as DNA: TGTGCCAGCAGCGTATGGGACAGGGTGGATAGCTACACCTTC. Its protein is CASSVWDRVDSYTF.

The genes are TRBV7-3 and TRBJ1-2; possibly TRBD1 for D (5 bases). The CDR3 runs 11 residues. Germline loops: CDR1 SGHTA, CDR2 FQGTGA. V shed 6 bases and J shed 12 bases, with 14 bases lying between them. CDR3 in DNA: TGTGCCAGCAGGGAAGGGGCTGGAAACACCTTC. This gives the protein CASREGAGNTF.

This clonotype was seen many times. The CDR3 is CASSLAPRTDTQYF. In nucleotides, the CDR3 is TGCGCCAGCAGCTTGGCCCCCCGGACAGATACGCAGTATTTT. The chain is built from TRBV5-1 and TRBJ2-3, with unresolved D. Per germline, CDR1 SGHRS and CDR2 YFSETQ. Trimming removed 0 bases from V and 3 bases from J, with 8 bases in between. The CDR3 consists of 14 residues.

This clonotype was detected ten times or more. As DNA, the CDR3 is TGTGCTAGTGGTTCGGGAGGGAGGATCACTGAAGCTTTCTTT. Its protein product is CASGSGGRITEAFF. The chain carries TRBV12-5 and TRBJ1-1; D gene uncertain. Trimming cost V 4 bases and J 4 bases, with 13 bases left between them. The CDR3 has 14 residues. Per the germline V gene, CDR1 is LGHNT and CDR2 is FRNRAP.

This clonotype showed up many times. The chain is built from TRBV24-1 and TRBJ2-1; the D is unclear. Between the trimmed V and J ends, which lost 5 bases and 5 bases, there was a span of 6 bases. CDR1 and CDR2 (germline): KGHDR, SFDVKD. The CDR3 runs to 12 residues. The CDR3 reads CATSGLNNEQFF. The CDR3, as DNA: TGTGCCACCAGTGGTCTGAACAATGAGCAGTTCTTC.

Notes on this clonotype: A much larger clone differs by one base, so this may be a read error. CDR3 in DNA: TGTGCTAGTGGTTTCGGGTGTTACGAGCAGTACTTC. Its translation is CASGFGCYEQYF. The V gene is TRBV12-5, the J gene TRBJ2-7, with D unresolved. Germline V gene data show CDR1 as LGHNT and CDR2 as FRNRAP. The CDR3 extends over 12 amino acids. The V gene lost 3 bases and the J gene lost 4 bases, with 7 bases spanning the gap.

The CDR3 DNA reads TGTGCCTCCCGACAGTATGGCTACACCTTC. As protein: CASRQYGYTF. The chain combines TRBV6-1 with TRBJ1-2, with TRBD1 as a possible D gene (5 bases). Germline loops: CDR1 MNHNS, CDR2 SASEGT. Trimming shortened V by 11 bases and J by 5 bases, and 9 bases separated the two germline ends. This CDR3 has 10 residues.